The present entry profiles one T cell receptor beta chain with its context. Using immunoSEQ multiplex PCR, the repertoire was profiled, and TCRdb retains in-frame clones only, with some absent. The sample has some 320,000 clones; around 90% are singletons. This record belongs to a study of blood T cell repertoires in COVID-19. Germline assignment: CDR1 SQVTM and CDR2 ANQGSEA. The trim removed 7 bases at V and 4 bases at J, leaving 3 bases unmatched. The CDR3 is 13 amino acids. Sequenced material: PBMCs or T cells enriched from blood (not recorded which). The TCR comes from a man aged 55 to 70 who had recovered from COVID-19. The V and J genes are TRBV29-1 and TRBJ1-6, with TRBD1 matching over 8 bases. The CDR3 here is CSARTGYNSPLHF. CDR3 sequence (DNA): TGCAGCGCCAGGACAGGGTATAATTCACCCCTCCACTTT.